These T cell receptor beta chains were read from a single sample in a study of cytomegalovirus exposure and HLA in healthy donors. Sequencing was performed with immunoSEQ multiplex PCR; in TCRdb, only in-frame clones are kept and a portion is missing. In the table there are 150,000 to 200,000 clones, 65% to 70% of which are singletons. The material sequenced was PBMCs. The receptors derive from a young man in good health and CMV-seropositive. CDR3s include the opening cysteine and the closing phenylalanine or tryptophan. Fields, in order: clone size, D gene, J gene, V gene, CDR3 protein, CDR3 DNA. A D gene is named only where the DNA matches it firmly. A row's size may be missing; if present it is once, few, many or a size class.

few,TRBD2,TRBJ2-1,TRBV9,CASSVQTSGPYEQFF,TGTGCCAGCAGCGTTCAGACTAGCGGCCCCTATGAGCAGTTCTTC
.,.,TRBJ1-2,TRBV21-1,CASSKGRQGVGYTF,TGTGCCAGCAGCAAGGGGCGCCAGGGGGTCGGCTACACCTTC
.,.,TRBJ1-5,TRBV7-9,CASSPPGQPQHF,TGTGCCAGCAGCCCGCCGGGACAGCCCCAGCATTTT
.,.,TRBJ2-6,TRBV5-1,CASSLGGGRSGANVLTF,TGCGCCAGCAGCTTGGGTGGAGGGCGCTCTGGGGCCAACGTCCTGACTTTC
few,.,TRBJ1-4,TRBV7-7,CASSPQGKGSEKLFF,TGTGCCAGCAGCCCACAGGGAAAAGGCAGTGAAAAACTGTTTTTT
few,TRBD2,TRBJ2-7,TRBV4-1,CASSQGAGAGGEQYF,TGCGCCAGCAGCCAAGGGGCCGGAGCGGGGGGGGAGCAGTACTTC
.,.,TRBJ2-3,TRBV9,CASSLLSLSTSNTQYF,TGTGCCAGCAGCCTCCTTTCCTTATCCACCTCTAATACGCAGTATTTT
.,.,TRBJ2-3,TRBV4-2,CASSQAPEGATDTQYF,TGTGCCAGCAGCCAAGCCCCCGAGGGAGCCACAGATACGCAGTATTTT
.,.,TRBJ1-3,TRBV5-4,CASSLKYRGSSGNTIYF,TGTGCCAGCAGCTTGAAATATCGGGGGAGCTCTGGAAACACCATATATTTT
once,TRBD1,TRBJ2-7,TRBV6-1,CASSKWYRGQSEQYF,TGTGCCAGCAGTAAATGGTACAGGGGGCAGTCCGAGCAGTACTTC
few,TRBD1,TRBJ1-3,TRBV11-2,CASSPQTRQGAKSGNTIYF,TGTGCCAGCAGCCCGCAGACTCGACAGGGGGCTAAATCTGGAAACACCATATATTTT
.,TRBD1,TRBJ1-2,TRBV7-9,CASSLADRSYTF,TGTGCCAGCAGCTTAGCGGACAGGAGCTACACCTTC
.,TRBD1,TRBJ2-7,TRBV11-3,CASSFHFRTGILEQYF,TGTGCCAGCAGCTTCCACTTCAGGACAGGGATACTCGAGCAGTACTTC
.,.,TRBJ2-3,TRBV10-3,CASEGDTQYF,TGTGCCTCGGAGGGGGATACGCAGTATTTT
.,.,TRBJ1-1,TRBV4-1,CASSRDYAGRVNTEAFF,TGCGCCAGCAGCCGTGACTATGCGGGACGGGTGAACACTGAAGCTTTCTTT
few,TRBD1,TRBJ2-7,TRBV6-5,CASSPSRDRSYEQYF,TGTGCCAGCAGCCCGTCCCGGGACAGGTCCTACGAGCAGTACTTC
once,.,TRBJ2-7,TRBV13,CASSLGRLVSYEQYF,TGTGCCAGCAGCTTAGGTCGACTGGTCTCCTACGAGCAGTACTTC
few,TRBD2,TRBJ2-3,TRBV19,CASRKREVSADTQYF,TGTGCCAGTAGGAAGCGGGAGGTTTCAGCAGATACGCAGTATTTT
.,.,TRBJ1-2,TRBV7-2,CASSLARGGRGYTF,TGTGCCAGCAGCTTAGCGCGGGGGGGACGAGGCTACACCTTC